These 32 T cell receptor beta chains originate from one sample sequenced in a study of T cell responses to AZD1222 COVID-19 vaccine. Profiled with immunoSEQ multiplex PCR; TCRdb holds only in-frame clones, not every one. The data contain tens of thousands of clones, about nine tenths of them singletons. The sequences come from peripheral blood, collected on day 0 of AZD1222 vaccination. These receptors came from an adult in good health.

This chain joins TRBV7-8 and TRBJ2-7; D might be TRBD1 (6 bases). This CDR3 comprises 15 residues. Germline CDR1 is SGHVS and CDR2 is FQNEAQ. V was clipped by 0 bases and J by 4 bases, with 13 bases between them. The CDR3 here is CASSLARDTIYEQYF. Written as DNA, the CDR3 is TGTGCCAGCAGCTTAGCCCGGGACACAATATACGAGCAGTACTTC.

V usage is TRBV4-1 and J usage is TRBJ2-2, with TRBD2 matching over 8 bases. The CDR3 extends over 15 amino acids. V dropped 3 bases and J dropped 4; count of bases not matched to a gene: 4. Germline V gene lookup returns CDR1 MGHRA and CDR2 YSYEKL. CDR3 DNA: TGCGCCAGCAGCCACAGACTAGCGAGCACCGGGGAGCTGTTTTTT. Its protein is CASSHRLASTGELFF.

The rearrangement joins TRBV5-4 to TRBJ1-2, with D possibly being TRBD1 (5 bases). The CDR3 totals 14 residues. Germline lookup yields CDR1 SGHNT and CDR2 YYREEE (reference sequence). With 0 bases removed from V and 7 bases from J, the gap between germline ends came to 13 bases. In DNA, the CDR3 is TGTGCCAGCAGCTTGGATAACGGGGGAATTGGCTACACCTTC. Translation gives CASSLDNGGIGYTF.

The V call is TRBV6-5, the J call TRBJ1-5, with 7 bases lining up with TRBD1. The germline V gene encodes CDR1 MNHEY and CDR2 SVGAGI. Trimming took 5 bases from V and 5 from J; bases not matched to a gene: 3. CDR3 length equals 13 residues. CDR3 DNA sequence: TGTGCCAGCAGTCACAGGGGTTATCAGCCCCAGCATTTT. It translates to CASSHRGYQPQHF.

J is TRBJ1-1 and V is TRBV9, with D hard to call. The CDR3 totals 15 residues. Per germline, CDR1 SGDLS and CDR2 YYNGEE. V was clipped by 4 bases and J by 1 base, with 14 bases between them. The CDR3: CASSIRASGNTEAFF. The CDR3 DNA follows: TGTGCCAGCAGCATTCGGGCCTCAGGGAACACTGAAGCTTTCTTT.

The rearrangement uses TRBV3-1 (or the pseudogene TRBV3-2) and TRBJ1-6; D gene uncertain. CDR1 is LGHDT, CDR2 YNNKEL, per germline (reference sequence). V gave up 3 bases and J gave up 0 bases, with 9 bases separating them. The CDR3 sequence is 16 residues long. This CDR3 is CASSQGRSSYNSPLHF. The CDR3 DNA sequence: TGTGCCAGCAGCCAGGGCCGAAGCTCCTATAATTCACCCCTCCACTTT.

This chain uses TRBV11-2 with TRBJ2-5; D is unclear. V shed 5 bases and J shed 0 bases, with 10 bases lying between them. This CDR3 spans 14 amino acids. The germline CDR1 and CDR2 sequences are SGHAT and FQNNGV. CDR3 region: CASSLGMYQETQYF. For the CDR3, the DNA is TGTGCCAGCAGCCTAGGGATGTACCAAGAGACCCAGTACTTC.

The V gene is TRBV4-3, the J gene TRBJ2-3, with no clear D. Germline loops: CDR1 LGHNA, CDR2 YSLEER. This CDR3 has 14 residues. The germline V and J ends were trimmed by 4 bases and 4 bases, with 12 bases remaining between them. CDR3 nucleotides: TGCGCCAGCAGCCCTTCGGCGATTGCAGATACGCAGTATTTT. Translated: CASSPSAIADTQYF.

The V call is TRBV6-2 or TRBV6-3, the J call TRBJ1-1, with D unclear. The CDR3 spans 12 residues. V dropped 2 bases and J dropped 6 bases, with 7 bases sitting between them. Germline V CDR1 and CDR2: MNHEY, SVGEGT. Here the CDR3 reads CASSYVASEAFF. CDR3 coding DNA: TGTGCCAGCAGTTACGTCGCTTCTGAAGCTTTCTTT.

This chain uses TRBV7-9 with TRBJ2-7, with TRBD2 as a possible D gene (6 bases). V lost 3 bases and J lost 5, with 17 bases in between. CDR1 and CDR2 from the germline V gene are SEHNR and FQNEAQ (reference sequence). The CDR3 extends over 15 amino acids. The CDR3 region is CASSFGRLGIHEQYF. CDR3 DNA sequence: TGTGCCAGCAGCTTCGGGAGACTAGGCATCCACGAGCAGTACTTC.

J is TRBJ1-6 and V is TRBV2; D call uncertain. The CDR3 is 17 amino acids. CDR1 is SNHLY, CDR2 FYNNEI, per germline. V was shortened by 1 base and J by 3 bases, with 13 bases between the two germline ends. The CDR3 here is CASSEGVWEGYNSPLHF. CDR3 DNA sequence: TGTGCCAGCAGTGAAGGGGTGTGGGAGGGCTATAATTCACCCCTCCACTTT.

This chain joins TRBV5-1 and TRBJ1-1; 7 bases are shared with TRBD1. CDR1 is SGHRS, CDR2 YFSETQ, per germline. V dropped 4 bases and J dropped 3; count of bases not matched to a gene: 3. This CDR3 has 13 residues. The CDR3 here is CASSPTGDTEAFF. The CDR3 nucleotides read TGCGCCAGCAGCCCCACAGGGGACACTGAAGCTTTCTTT.

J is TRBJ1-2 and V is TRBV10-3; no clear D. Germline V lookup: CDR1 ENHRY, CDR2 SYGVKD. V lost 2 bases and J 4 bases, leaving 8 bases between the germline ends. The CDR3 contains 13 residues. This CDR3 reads CAISEKMAYGYTF. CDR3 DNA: TGTGCCATCAGTGAGAAAATGGCCTATGGCTACACCTTC.

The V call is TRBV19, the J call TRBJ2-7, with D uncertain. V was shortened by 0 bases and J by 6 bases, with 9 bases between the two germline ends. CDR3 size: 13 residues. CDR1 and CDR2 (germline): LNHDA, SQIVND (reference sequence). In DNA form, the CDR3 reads TGTGCCAGTAGTATAGAAAGGGCTTCCGAGCAGTACTTC. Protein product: CASSIERASEQYF.

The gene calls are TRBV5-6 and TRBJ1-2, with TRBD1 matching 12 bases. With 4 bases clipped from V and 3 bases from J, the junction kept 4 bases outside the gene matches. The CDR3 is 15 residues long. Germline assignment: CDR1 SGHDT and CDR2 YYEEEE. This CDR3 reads CASSAGTGGDYGYTF. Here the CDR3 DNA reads TGTGCCAGCAGCGCCGGGACAGGGGGCGACTATGGCTACACCTTC.

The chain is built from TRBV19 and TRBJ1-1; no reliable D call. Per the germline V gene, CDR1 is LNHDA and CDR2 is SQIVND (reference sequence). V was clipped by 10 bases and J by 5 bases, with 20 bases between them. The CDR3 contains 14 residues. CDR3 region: CATAVGGKQTEAFF. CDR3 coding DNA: TGTGCCACCGCGGTGGGAGGTAAACAAACTGAAGCTTTCTTT.

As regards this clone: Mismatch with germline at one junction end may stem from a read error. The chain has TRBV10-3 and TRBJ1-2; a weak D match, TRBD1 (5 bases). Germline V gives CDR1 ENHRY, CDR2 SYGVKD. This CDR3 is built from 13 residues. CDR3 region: CAISESNSGRQNF. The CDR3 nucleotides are TGTGCCATCAGTGAGTCGAACTCTGGAAGACAGAACTTC.

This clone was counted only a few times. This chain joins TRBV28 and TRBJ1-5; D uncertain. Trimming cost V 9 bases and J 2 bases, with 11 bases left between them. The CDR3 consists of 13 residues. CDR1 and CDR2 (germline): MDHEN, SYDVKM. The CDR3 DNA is TGTGCCAGTCAATTTCGGGGCAATCAGCCCCAGCATTTT. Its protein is CASQFRGNQPQHF.

The CDR3 DNA is TGTGCCAGCAGTTTGAGGGGCTATGGCTACACCTTC. As protein: CASSLRGYGYTF. This chain connects TRBV12-3 or TRBV12-4 to TRBJ1-2, with D perhaps matching TRBD1 (5 bases). Trimming stripped 3 bases from V and 4 bases from J, with 6 bases between. CDR3 length: 12 amino acids.

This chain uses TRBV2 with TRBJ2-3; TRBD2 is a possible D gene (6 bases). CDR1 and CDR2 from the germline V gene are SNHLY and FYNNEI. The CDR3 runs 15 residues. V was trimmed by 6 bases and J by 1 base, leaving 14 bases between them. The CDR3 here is CASRGLSQGTDTQYF. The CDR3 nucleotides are TGTGCCAGCAGGGGACTCAGCCAGGGCACAGATACGCAGTATTTT.

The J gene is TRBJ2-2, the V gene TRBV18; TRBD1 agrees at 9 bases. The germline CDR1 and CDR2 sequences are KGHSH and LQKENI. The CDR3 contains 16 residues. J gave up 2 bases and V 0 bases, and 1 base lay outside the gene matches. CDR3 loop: CASSPPTGGNTGELFF. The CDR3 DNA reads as TGTGCCAGCTCACCACCGACAGGGGGTAACACCGGGGAGCTGTTTTTT.

CDR3 in amino acids: CASSRTGTVSYEQYF. CDR3 nucleotides: TGTGCCAGTAGCAGGACCGGGACAGTCTCCTACGAGCAGTACTTC. The rearrangement joins TRBV19 to TRBJ2-7; 7 nucleotides align to TRBD1. The length of the CDR3 is 15 residues. Trimming cost V 6 bases and J 0 bases; bases outside gene matches: 8. Germline CDR1 LNHDA, CDR2 SQIVND (reference sequence).

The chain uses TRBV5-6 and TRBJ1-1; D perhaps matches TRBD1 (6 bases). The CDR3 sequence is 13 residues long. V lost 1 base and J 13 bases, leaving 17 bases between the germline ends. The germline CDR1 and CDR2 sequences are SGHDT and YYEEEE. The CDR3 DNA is TGTGCCAGCAGCTTGTATCTTGAGGGGGTCAATTTCTTT. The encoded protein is CASSLYLEGVNFF. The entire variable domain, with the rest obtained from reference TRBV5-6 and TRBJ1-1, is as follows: DAGVTQSPTHLIKTRGQQVTLRCSPKSGHDTVSWYQQALGQGPQFIFQYYEEEERQRGNFPDRFSGHQFPNYSSELNVNALLLGDSALYLCASSLYLEGVNFFGQGTRLTVV.

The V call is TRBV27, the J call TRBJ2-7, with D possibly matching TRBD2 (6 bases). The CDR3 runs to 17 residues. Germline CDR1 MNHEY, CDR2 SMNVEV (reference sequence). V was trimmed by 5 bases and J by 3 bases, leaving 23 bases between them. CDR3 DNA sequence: TGTGCCAGCAGTACAAACAGTGGCGGGGTCGAGGGCTACGAGCAGTACTTC. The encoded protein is CASSTNSGGVEGYEQYF.

DNA for the CDR3: TGCAGTGCTAGTGACGGGATGAACACTGAAGCTTTCTTT. It yields the protein CSASDGMNTEAFF. This chain joins TRBV20-1 and TRBJ1-1; no firm D call. With 3 bases removed from V and 0 bases from J, the gap between germline ends came to 8 bases. Germline values: CDR1 DFQATT, CDR2 SNEGSKA (reference sequence). The CDR3 extends over 13 amino acids.

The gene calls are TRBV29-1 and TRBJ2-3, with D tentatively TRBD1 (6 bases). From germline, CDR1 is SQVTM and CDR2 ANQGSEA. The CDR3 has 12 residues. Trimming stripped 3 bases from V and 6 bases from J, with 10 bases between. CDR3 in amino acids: CSVDRGADTQYF. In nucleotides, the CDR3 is TGCAGCGTTGACAGGGGAGCCGATACGCAGTATTTT.

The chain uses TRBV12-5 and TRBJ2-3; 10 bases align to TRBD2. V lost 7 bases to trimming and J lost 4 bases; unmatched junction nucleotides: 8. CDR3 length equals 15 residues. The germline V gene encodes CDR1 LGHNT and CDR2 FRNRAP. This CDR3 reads CASALGTSDPDTQYF. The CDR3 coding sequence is TGTGCTAGTGCTCTCGGGACTAGCGATCCAGATACGCAGTATTTT.

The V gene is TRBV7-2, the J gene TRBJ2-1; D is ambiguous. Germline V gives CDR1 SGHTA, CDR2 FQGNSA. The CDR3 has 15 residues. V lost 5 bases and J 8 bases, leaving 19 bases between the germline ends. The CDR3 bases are TGTGCCAGCAGCCCCGTTCACACCCGGCGTGATGAGCAGTTCTTC. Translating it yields CASSPVHTRRDEQFF. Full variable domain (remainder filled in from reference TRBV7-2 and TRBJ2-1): GAGVSQSPSNKVTEKGKDVELRCDPISGHTALYWYRQSLGQGLEFLIYFQGNSAPDKSGLPSDRFSAERTGGSVSTLTIQRTQQEDSAVYLCASSPVHTRRDEQFFGPGTRLTVL.

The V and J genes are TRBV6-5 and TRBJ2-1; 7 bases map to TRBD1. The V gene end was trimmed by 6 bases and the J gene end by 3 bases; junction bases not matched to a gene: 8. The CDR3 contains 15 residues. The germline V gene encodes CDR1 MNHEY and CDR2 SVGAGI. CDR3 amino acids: CASRSGQLFYNEQFF. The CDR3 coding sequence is TGTGCCAGCAGGTCGGGACAGCTCTTCTACAATGAGCAGTTCTTC.

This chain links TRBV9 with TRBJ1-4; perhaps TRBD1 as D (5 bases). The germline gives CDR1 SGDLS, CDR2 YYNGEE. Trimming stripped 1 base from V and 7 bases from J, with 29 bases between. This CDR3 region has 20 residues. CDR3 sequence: CASSVLEGPGPPLEGEKLFF. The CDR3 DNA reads TGTGCCAGCAGCGTACTGGAGGGACCGGGACCTCCTTTAGAGGGTGAAAAACTGTTTTTT.

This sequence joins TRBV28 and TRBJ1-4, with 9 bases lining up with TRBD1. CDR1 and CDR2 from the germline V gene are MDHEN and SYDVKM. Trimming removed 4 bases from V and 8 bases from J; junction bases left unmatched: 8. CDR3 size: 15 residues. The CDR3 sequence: CASSSEQGAGEKLFF. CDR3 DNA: TGTGCCAGCAGTTCCGAACAGGGGGCGGGAGAAAAACTGTTTTTT.

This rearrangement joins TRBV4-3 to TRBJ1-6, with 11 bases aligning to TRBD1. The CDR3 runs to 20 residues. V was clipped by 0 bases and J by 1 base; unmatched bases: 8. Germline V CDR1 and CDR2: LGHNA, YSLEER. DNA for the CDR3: TGCGCCAGCAGCCAAGATCGGGTTTGGGACAGGGGGTCCTATAATTCACCCCTCCACTTT. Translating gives CASSQDRVWDRGSYNSPLHF.